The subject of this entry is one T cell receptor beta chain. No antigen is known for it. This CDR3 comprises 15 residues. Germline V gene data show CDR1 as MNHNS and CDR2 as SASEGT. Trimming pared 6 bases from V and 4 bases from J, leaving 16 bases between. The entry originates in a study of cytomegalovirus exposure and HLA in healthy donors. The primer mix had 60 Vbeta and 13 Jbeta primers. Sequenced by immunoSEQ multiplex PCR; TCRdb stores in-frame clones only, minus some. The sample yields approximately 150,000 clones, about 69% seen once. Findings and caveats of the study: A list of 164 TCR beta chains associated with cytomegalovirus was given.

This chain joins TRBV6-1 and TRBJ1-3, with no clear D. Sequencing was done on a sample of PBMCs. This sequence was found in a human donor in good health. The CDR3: CASRETAEPGNTIYF. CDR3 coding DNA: TGTGCCAGCAGGGAGACTGCCGAGCCGGGAAACACCATATATTTT.